The subject of this entry is one T cell receptor beta chain. This CDR3 contains 16 residues. The germline gives CDR1 LNHNV, CDR2 YYDKDF (reference sequence). V was pared by 3 bases and J by 5 bases, with 8 bases of the junction left unmatched. This entry is derived from a study of Tregs in tolerant kidney transplant recipients. Libraries were prepared by immunoSEQ multiplex PCR; TCRdb keeps only in-frame clonotypes and omits some of them. The sample contains about 94,000 clones, under 95% of which appear only once. The V and J genes are TRBV15 and TRBJ2-5, with 11 bases lining up with TRBD2. The starting material was CD4+ T cells from blood, obtained before the transplant. The clonotype comes from a human donor who received a combined kidney and bone marrow transplant. The CDR3 nucleotides read TGTGCCACCAGCAGCAACAGGGCTAGCGGGGGGGAGACCCAGTACTTC. Translated, it gives CATSSNRASGGETQYF.